This TCR beta chain was obtained from a study of control samples from healthy donors and cancer patients. CDR1 and CDR2 from the germline V gene are SGHTA and FQGNSA. V was shortened by 0 bases and J by 1 base, with 5 bases between the two germline ends. This CDR3 comprises 14 residues. The method was immunoSEQ multiplex PCR; TCRdb's version includes in-frame clones alone and lacks a portion of them. The sample lists tens of thousands of clones, approximately 86% seen once, with about 1.3% in the top ten. Details on this clone: This CDR3 is also generated by other DNA sequences in the sample.

Input material: blood. The source is a woman aged 45-65 years in good health. The rearrangement joins TRBV7-2 to TRBJ2-3, with a tentative D call TRBD2 (5 bases). CDR3 DNA sequence: TGTGCCAGCAGCTTAGCGCGGGGCACAGATACGCAGTATTTT. This gives the protein CASSLARGTDTQYF.